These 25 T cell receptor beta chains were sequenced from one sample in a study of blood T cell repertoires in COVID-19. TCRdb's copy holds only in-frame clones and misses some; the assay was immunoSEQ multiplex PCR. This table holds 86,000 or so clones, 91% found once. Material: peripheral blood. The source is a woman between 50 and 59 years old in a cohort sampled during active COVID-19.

The chain's CDR3 is CASSPIDNEQFF. In nucleotides, the CDR3 is TGCGCCAGCAGTCCTATAGACAATGAGCAGTTCTTC. The chain combines TRBV10-1 with TRBJ2-1, with no clear D. In germline, CDR1 is WNHNN, CDR2 SYGVQD (reference sequence). The CDR3 is 12 residues long. V was pared by 5 bases and J by 5 bases, with 7 bases between.

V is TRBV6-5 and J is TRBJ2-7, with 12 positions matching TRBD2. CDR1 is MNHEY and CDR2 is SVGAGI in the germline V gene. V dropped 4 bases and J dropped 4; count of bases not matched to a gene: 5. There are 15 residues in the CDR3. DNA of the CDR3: TGTGCCAGCAGTTCCCGGACTAGCGGGACTTACGAGCAGTACTTC. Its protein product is CASSSRTSGTYEQYF.

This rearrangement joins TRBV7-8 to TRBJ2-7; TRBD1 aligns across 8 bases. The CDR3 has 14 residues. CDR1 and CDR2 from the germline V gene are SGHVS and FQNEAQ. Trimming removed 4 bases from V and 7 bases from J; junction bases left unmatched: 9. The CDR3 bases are TGTGCCAGCAGCTCCCAGGGGGCCTTGGGGGAGCAGTACTTC. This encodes CASSSQGALGEQYF.

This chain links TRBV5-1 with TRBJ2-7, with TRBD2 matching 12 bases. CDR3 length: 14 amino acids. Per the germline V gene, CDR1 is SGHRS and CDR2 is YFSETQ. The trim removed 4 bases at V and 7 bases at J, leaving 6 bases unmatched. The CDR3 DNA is TGCGCCAGCAGCGGGACTAGCGGGTTGGTAGAGCAGTACTTC. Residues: CASSGTSGLVEQYF.

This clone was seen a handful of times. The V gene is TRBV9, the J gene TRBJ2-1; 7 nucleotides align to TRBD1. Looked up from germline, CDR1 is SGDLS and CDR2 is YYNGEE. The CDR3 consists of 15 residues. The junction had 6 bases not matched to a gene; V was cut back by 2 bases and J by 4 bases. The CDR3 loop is CASSVGTVLYNEQFF. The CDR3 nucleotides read TGTGCCAGCAGCGTCGGGACAGTATTGTACAATGAGCAGTTCTTC. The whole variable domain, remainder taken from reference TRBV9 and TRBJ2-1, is DSGVTQTPKHLITATGQRVTLRCSPRSGDLSVYWYQQSLDQGLQFLIQYYNGEERAKGNILERFSAQQFPDLHSELNLSSLELGDSALYFCASSVGTVLYNEQFFGPGTRLTVL.

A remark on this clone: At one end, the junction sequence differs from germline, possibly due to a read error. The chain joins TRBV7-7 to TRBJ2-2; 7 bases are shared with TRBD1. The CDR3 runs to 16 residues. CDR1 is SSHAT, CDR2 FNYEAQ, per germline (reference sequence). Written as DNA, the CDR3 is TGTGCTAGCAGCTCCAGGGGGATCGCGAACACCGGGGAGCTGTTTTTT. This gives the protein CASSSRGIANTGELFF.

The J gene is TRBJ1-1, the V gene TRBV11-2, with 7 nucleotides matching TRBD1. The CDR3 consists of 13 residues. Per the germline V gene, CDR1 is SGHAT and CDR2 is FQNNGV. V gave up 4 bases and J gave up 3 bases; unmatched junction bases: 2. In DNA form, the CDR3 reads TGTGCCAGCAGCTCGACAGGGTACACTGAAGCTTTCTTT. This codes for CASSSTGYTEAFF.

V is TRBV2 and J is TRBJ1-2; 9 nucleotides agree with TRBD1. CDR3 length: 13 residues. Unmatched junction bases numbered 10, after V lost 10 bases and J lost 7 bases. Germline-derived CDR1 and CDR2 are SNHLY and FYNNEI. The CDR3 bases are TGTGCCAACTACCGGACAGGGGTTCGTGGCTACACCTTC. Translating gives CANYRTGVRGYTF.

Here the CDR3 reads CASSPRSWTSGRSPYEQYF. The CDR3 nucleotides are TGTGCCAGCAGCCCCCGAAGCTGGACTAGCGGGAGGTCCCCCTACGAGCAGTACTTC. V and J are TRBV11-2 and TRBJ2-7; 14 bases align to TRBD2. V shed 5 bases, J shed 2 bases, and the junction held 14 bases outside the gene matches. This CDR3 has 19 amino acids. CDR1 is SGHAT and CDR2 is FQNNGV in the germline V gene.

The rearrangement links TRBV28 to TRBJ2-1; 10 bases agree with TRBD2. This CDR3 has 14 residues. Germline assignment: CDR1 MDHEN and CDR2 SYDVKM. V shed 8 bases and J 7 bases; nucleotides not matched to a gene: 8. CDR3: CASGRSGRLNEQFF. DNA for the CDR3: TGTGCCAGCGGGCGTAGCGGGAGGCTTAATGAGCAGTTCTTC.

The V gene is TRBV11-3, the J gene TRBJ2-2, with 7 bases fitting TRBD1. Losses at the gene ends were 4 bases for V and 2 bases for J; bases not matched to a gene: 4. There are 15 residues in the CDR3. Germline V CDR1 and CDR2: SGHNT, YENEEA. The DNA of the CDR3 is TGTGCCAGCAGCTCTCAGGGGGTCAACACCGGGGAGCTGTTTTTT. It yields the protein CASSSQGVNTGELFF.

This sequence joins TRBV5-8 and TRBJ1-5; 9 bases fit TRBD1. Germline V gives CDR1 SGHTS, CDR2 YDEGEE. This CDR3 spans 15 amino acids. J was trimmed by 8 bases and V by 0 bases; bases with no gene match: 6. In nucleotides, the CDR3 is TGTGCCAGCAGCTTGGTGGGACAGGGTAGGAAGCCCCAGCATTTT. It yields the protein CASSLVGQGRKPQHF.

The CDR3, as DNA: TGTGCCAGCAGCCCCAGGGTAGATAGCAATCAGCCCCAGCATTTT. It yields the protein CASSPRVDSNQPQHF. This chain uses TRBV7-8 with TRBJ1-5; D is possibly TRBD1 (5 bases). The CDR3 spans 15 residues. Germline V lookup: CDR1 SGHVS, CDR2 FQNEAQ. Trimming left V 5 bases short and J 0 bases short, with 11 bases between.

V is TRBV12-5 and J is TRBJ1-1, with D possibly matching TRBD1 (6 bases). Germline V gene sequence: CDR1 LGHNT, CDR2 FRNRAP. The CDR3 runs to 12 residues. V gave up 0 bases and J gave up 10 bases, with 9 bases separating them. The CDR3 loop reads CASGLVGGRAFF. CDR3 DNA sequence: TGTGCTAGTGGTTTGGTAGGGGGAAGAGCTTTCTTT.

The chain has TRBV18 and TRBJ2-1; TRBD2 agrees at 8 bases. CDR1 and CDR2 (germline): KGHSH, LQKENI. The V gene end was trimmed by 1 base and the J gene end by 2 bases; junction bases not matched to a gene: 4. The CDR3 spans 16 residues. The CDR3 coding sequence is TGTGCCAGCTCACCACAGCCCGGGAGGGCCTACAATGAGCAGTTCTTC. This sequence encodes CASSPQPGRAYNEQFF.

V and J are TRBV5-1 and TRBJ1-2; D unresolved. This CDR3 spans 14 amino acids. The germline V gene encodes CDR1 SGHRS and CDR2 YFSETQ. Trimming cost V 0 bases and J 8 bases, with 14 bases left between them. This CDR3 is CASSLARGLYGYTF. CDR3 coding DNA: TGCGCCAGCAGCTTGGCCAGAGGGTTGTACGGCTACACCTTC.

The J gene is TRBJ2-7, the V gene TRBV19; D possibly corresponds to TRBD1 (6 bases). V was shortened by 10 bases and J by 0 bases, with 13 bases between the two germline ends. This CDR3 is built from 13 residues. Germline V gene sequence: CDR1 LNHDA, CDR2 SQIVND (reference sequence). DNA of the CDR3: TGTGCCACCAGGGACATGAGCTCCTACGAGCAGTACTTC. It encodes CATRDMSSYEQYF.

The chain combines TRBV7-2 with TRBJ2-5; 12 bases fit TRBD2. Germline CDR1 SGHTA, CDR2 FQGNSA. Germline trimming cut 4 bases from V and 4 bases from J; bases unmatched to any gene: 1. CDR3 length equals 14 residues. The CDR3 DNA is TGTGCCAGCAGCTCTAGCGGGGGGGTAGAGACCCAGTACTTC. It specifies CASSSSGGVETQYF. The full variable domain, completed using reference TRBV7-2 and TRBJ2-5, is GAGVSQSPSNKVTEKGKDVELRCDPISGHTALYWYRQSLGQGLEFLIYFQGNSAPDKSGLPSDRFSAERTGGSVSTLTIQRTQQEDSAVYLCASSSSGGVETQYFGPGTRLLVL.

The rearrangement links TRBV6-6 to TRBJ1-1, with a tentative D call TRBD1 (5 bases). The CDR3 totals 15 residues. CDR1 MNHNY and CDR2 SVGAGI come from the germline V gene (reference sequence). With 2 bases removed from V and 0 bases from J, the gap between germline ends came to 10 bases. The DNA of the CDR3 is TGTGCCAGCAGTTACGGGGCAGGGATGAACACTGAAGCTTTCTTT. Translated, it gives CASSYGAGMNTEAFF.

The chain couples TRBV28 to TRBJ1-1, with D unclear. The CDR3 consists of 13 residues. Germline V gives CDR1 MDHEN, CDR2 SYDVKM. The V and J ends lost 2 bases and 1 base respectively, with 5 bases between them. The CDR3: CASSLAGNTEAFF. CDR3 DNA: TGTGCCAGCAGTTTAGCAGGGAACACTGAAGCTTTCTTT.

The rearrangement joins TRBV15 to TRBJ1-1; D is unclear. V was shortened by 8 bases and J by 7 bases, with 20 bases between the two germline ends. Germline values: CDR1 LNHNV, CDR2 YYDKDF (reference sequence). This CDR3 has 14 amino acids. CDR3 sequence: CATGTPGGHNEAFF. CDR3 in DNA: TGTGCCACCGGTACCCCGGGAGGTCATAATGAAGCTTTCTTT.

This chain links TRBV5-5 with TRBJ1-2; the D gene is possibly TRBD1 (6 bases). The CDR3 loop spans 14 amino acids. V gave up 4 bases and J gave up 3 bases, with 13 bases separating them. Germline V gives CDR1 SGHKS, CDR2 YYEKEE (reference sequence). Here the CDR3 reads CASSGLDSYYGYTF. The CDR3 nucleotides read TGTGCCAGCAGCGGACTGGACAGTTACTATGGCTACACCTTC.

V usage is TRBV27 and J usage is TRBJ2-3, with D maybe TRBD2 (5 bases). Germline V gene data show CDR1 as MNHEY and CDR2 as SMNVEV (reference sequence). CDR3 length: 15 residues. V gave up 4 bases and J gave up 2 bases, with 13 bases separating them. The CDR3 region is CASSYRGRDTDTQYF. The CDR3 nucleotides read TGTGCCAGCAGTTATCGCGGCCGGGACACAGATACGCAGTATTTT.

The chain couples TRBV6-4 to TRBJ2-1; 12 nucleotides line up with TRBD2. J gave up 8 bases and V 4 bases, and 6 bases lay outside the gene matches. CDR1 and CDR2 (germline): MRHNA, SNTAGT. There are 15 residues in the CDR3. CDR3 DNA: TGTGCCAGCAGTGTCTCTAGCGGGGGGGTCGATGAGCAGTTCTTC. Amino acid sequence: CASSVSSGGVDEQFF.

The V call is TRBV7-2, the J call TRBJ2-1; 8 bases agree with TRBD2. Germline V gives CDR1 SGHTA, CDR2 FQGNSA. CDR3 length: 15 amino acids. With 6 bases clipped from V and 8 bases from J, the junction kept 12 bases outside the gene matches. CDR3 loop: CASRSGTRGAHEQFF. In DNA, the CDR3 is TGTGCCAGCAGGTCCGGGACTAGAGGGGCCCATGAGCAGTTCTTC.